A selection of T cell receptor beta chains follows, all from one sample in a study of blood T cell repertoires in COVID-19. Sequencing was performed with immunoSEQ multiplex PCR; in TCRdb, only in-frame clones are kept and a portion is missing. The data show about 250,000 clones, around 82% seen once. The sequenced sample consisted of peripheral blood. All receptors derive from a man aged 40-49 years with active or convalescent COVID-19. Both conserved end residues are part of each CDR3. A D gene is named only where the DNA matches it firmly. The size of a clone is reported for some rows only, either as once, few or many, or as a class for expanded clones.

v_call	d_call	clone_size	j_call	cdr3_nt	cdr3_aa
TRBV6-6	-	-	TRBJ1-2	TGTGCCAGCAGCATCTCAGGGGCTTTGGATGGCTACACCTTC	CASSISGALDGYTF
TRBV28	TRBD1	-	TRBJ1-5	TGTGCCAGCAGTTTAGCCACAGGGGGCAGGGACAATCAGCCCCAGCATTTT	CASSLATGGRDNQPQHF
TRBV28	TRBD2	-	TRBJ2-2	TGTGCCAGCAGTTTATACCTAATAGCGGGAGGGTACACCGGGGAGCTGTTTTTT	CASSLYLIAGGYTGELFF
TRBV4-1	TRBD2	-	TRBJ2-1	TGCGCCAGCAGCCAAGGGAGCGCGGGGGGGCAGGTACATGAGCAGTTCTTC	CASSQGSAGGQVHEQFF
TRBV19	TRBD1	-	TRBJ1-1	TGTGCCAGCCTGCCCGCATCGGGACAGATCATGAACACTGAAGCTTTCTTT	CASLPASGQIMNTEAFF
TRBV28	TRBD1	-	TRBJ1-2	TGTGCCAGCAGTCCGCCGGACAGGGACTGGGGCTACACCTTC	CASSPPDRDWGYTF
TRBV11-2	-	once	TRBJ2-5	TGTGCCAGCAGCTTAGACCGGAGGTACCAAGAGACCCAGTACTTC	CASSLDRRYQETQYF
TRBV15	-	-	TRBJ1-1	TGTGCCACCAGCAACGACAGAACGAACACTGAAGCTTTCTTT	CATSNDRTNTEAFF
TRBV7-2	-	-	TRBJ2-7	TGTGCCAGCAGCCCCCGACGGACAGTGAGCTCCTACGAGCAGTACTTC	CASSPRRTVSSYEQYF
TRBV7-9	-	-	TRBJ1-1	TGTGCCAGCAGCTTAGACAGCCAGAACACTGAAGCTTTCTTT	CASSLDSQNTEAFF
TRBV19	TRBD2	-	TRBJ2-5	TGTGCCAGTAGTAGACTAGCGGGGGGCCAAGAGACCCAGTACTTC	CASSRLAGGQETQYF
TRBV5-6	TRBD1	-	TRBJ1-4	TGTGCCAGCAGCTACCTGGAGGGGGCGTGGGAAAAACTGTTTTTT	CASSYLEGAWEKLFF
TRBV5-1	-	-	TRBJ1-1	TGCGCCAGCAGCTTGGCTTCGGGAATGAACACTGAAGCTTTCTTT	CASSLASGMNTEAFF
TRBV9	-	few	TRBJ2-3	TGTGCCAGCAGCGCGAAGGACAGCACGATGGGAGATACGCAGTATTTT	CASSAKDSTMGDTQYF
TRBV11-2	TRBD1	once	TRBJ1-1	TGTGCCAGCAGCCGAGGACAGGGGGCGCTGGGCACTGAAGCTTTCTTT	CASSRGQGALGTEAFF
TRBV30	-	-	TRBJ1-5	TGTGCCTGGAGTACAGGGATAAGCAATCAGCCCCAGCATTTT	CAWSTGISNQPQHF